The 25 T cell receptor beta chains reported below all come from one sample, sequenced in a study of cytomegalovirus exposure and HLA in healthy donors. Use of 60 Vbeta and 13 Jbeta primers characterized the PCR. The repertoire was sequenced with immunoSEQ multiplex PCR; TCRdb's copy has only in-frame clones and lacks some. Seen here are 250,000 to 350,000 clones, 80% observed once, and the top ten hold around 0.33%. Sequencing used PBMCs. These receptors all stem from a girl aged 2 to 9 in good health and CMV-seronegative.

V gene TRBV27 combines with J gene TRBJ1-5; 11 bases are a match to TRBD1. This CDR3 has 18 amino acids. J lost 1 base, V lost 0 bases, and 5 bases had no gene match. The germline CDR1 and CDR2 sequences are MNHEY and SMNVEV (reference sequence). The CDR3 nucleotides read TGTGCCAGCAGTTTATCGGGACAGGGGGTTATGAGCAATCAGCCCCAGCATTTT. Protein sequence: CASSLSGQGVMSNQPQHF.

This chain connects TRBV7-6 to TRBJ2-2; 9 bases agree with TRBD2. This CDR3 spans 19 amino acids. CDR1 SGHVS and CDR2 FNYEAQ come from the germline V gene. The ends lost 3 bases at V and 3 bases at J; junction bases unmatched: 14. The CDR3 loop is CASSFTVLAGVNYTGELFF. DNA of the CDR3: TGTGCCAGCAGCTTTACCGTGTTAGCGGGAGTAAATTACACCGGGGAGCTGTTTTTT. Based on the CDR3 plus reference TRBV7-6 and TRBJ2-2, the full variable domain is GAGVSQSPRYKVTKRGQDVALRCDPISGHVSLYWYRQALGQGPEFLTYFNYEAQQDKSGLPNDRFSAERPEGSISTLTIQRTEQRDSAMYRCASSFTVLAGVNYTGELFFGEGSRLTVL.

V and J are TRBV9 and TRBJ2-1, with D perhaps matching TRBD2 (6 bases). The CDR3 runs 15 residues. CDR1 and CDR2 (germline): SGDLS, YYNGEE. The V gene lost 2 bases and the J gene lost 0 bases, with 9 bases spanning the gap. CDR3 in DNA: TGTGCCAGCAGCGTTAGGACTAACTCCTACAATGAGCAGTTCTTC. The encoded protein is CASSVRTNSYNEQFF.

This clone was observed a few times. The rearrangement uses TRBV5-4 and TRBJ2-1, with D tentatively TRBD2 (6 bases). This CDR3 contains 14 residues. Trimming took 3 bases from V and 5 from J, leaving 12 bases between them. Germline V gene lookup returns CDR1 SGHNT and CDR2 YYREEE (reference sequence). CDR3 region: CASSSGDLNNEQFF. DNA for the CDR3: TGTGCCAGCAGCTCGGGGGACTTGAACAATGAGCAGTTCTTC.

The rearrangement uses TRBV21-1 and TRBJ1-1; the listed D gene, TRBD1, was not tested against the DNA. TRBV21-1 is designated a pseudogene. CDR3 size: 17 residues. CDR3 sequence: CASSKAIGGRSRAEAFF. CDR3 DNA: TGTGCCAGCAGCAAAGCCATAGGGGGCAGGTCGAGAGCTGAAGCTTTCTTT.

The V gene is TRBV6-1, the J gene TRBJ2-5, with a tentative D call TRBD2 (5 bases). Gene TRBJ2-7 matches the end of the DNA better, so the J call may be wrong. Germline CDR1 reads MNHNS; CDR2 reads SASEGT. This CDR3 is 13 amino acids long. The CDR3 protein is CASTGELTYEQYF. In nucleotides, the CDR3 is TGTGCCAGCACCGGGGAACTCACCTACGAGCAGTACTTC.

This clone was recorded only once. The chain joins TRBV28 to TRBJ2-2; D ambiguous. V lost 3 bases and J 9 bases, leaving 11 bases between the germline ends. There are 13 residues in the CDR3. From germline, CDR1 is MDHEN and CDR2 SYDVKM. CDR3 nucleotide sequence: TGTGCCAGCAGTTTGCGGTCGTTAAGGGAGCTGTTTTTT. It specifies CASSLRSLRELFF.

The V call is TRBV5-1, the J call TRBJ2-5; the D gene is possibly TRBD1 (6 bases). The CDR3 loop spans 16 amino acids. The germline V gene encodes CDR1 SGHRS and CDR2 YFSETQ. The V end was cut by 4 bases, the J end by 5 bases, with 21 bases between. This chain's CDR3 is CASSLPETTGLETQYF. The CDR3 DNA reads as TGCGCCAGCAGCCTTCCAGAAACTACAGGGTTGGAGACCCAGTACTTC. Full variable domain (missing parts from reference TRBV5-1 and TRBJ2-5): KAGVTQTPRYLIKTRGQQVTLSCSPISGHRSVSWYQQTPGQGLQFLFEYFSETQRNKGNFPGRFSGRQFSNSRSEMNVSTLELGDSALYLCASSLPETTGLETQYFGPGTRLLVL.

This rearrangement joins TRBV7-9 to TRBJ2-5, with 11 bases that match TRBD2. Trimming took 5 bases from V and 4 from J; bases not matched to a gene: 9. The length of the CDR3 is 16 residues. Germline values: CDR1 SEHNR, CDR2 FQNEAQ (reference sequence). The CDR3 DNA reads as TGTGCCAGCAGCAGGGGGACTAGCGGAGGTGGAGAGACCCAGTACTTC. Protein: CASSRGTSGGGETQYF.

The J gene is TRBJ1-1, the V gene TRBV19; 7 bases fit TRBD1. V lost 2 bases, J lost 7 bases, and 4 bases stayed unmatched. Germline values: CDR1 LNHDA, CDR2 SQIVND (reference sequence). This CDR3 is 13 amino acids long. As DNA, the CDR3 is TGTGCCAGTAGTATACTAGGGGGCAGTGAAGCTTTCTTT. Protein: CASSILGGSEAFF.

In its sample, this clone was seen once. The J gene is TRBJ1-2, the V gene TRBV6-1; weak D call: TRBD1 (5 bases). Germline-derived CDR1 and CDR2 are MNHNS and SASEGT. The CDR3 contains 15 residues. Trimming pared 0 bases from V and 4 bases from J, leaving 12 bases between. The CDR3 protein is CASSEASGLGYGYTF. CDR3 sequence (DNA): TGTGCCAGCAGTGAAGCGTCAGGGTTGGGCTATGGCTACACCTTC.

Comments on this clone: The same CDR3 also results from other DNA sequences found in this sample. The V and J genes are TRBV19 and TRBJ2-7; TRBD1 matches at 8 bases. Trimming cost V 5 bases and J 2 bases; bases outside gene matches: 5. CDR1 is LNHDA, CDR2 SQIVND, per germline (reference sequence). This CDR3 spans 14 amino acids. CDR3 in DNA: TGTGCCAGTAGTCCGCGACAGGGGCCCTACGAGCAGTACTTC. Amino acid sequence: CASSPRQGPYEQYF.

The CDR3 is CASSLKSSGQTRHYEQYF. The DNA of the CDR3 is TGTGCCAGCAGCTTAAAATCTTCCGGACAGACGCGGCACTACGAGCAGTACTTC. The V call is TRBV7-6, the J call TRBJ2-7; D is possibly TRBD1 (6 bases). The CDR3 length is 18 residues. Germline V gene sequence: CDR1 SGHVS, CDR2 FNYEAQ. V lost 2 bases and J 3 bases, leaving 23 bases between the germline ends.

The chain recombines TRBV28 with TRBJ2-7, with TRBD1 identical over 10 bases. CDR3 length equals 15 residues. The germline V gene has CDR1 MDHEN and CDR2 SYDVKM. Trimming at V came to 3 bases and at J to 5 bases, leaving 7 bases not matched to a gene. For the CDR3, the DNA is TGTGCCAGCAGTTTCCTCGGGACAGGGGCCGACGAGCAGTACTTC. Amino acid sequence: CASSFLGTGADEQYF.

V gene TRBV9 combines with J gene TRBJ2-2; TRBD2 might be the D (5 bases). Trimming shortened V by 3 bases and J by 8 bases, and 14 bases separated the two germline ends. This CDR3 has 14 amino acids. Germline values: CDR1 SGDLS, CDR2 YYNGEE. CDR3 DNA sequence: TGTGCCAGCAGCGCCGGTCCGAGAGGGGGGGAGCTGTTTTTT. It encodes CASSAGPRGGELFF.

At least ten counts were recorded for this clone. V and J are TRBV10-3 and TRBJ1-1; D possibly corresponds to TRBD1 (5 bases). V was pared by 8 bases and J by 1 base, with 11 bases between. The CDR3 covers 13 residues. Germline V CDR1 and CDR2: ENHRY, SYGVKD. CDR3 sequence: CAISFDRNTEAFF. The CDR3 DNA reads TGTGCCATCTCTTTCGACAGGAACACTGAAGCTTTCTTT.

Comment on this clone: One end of the junction is discordant with germline, which a read error may explain. The rearrangement uses TRBV6-1 and TRBJ1-2; 10 bases align to TRBD1. The CDR3 covers 17 residues. Germline V gene lookup returns CDR1 MNHNS and CDR2 SASEGT. CDR3 in amino acids: CASSDNRDRGGSFGHTF. In DNA, the CDR3 is TGTGCCAGCAGTGACAACCGGGACAGGGGCGGTAGTTTTGGCCACACCTTC.

The rearrangement uses TRBV29-1 and TRBJ1-1, with 8 bases fitting TRBD1. The V and J ends lost 6 bases and 1 base, in that order; junction bases with no gene match: 1. Germline V gene sequence: CDR1 SQVTM, CDR2 ANQGSEA. This CDR3 comprises 12 residues. This chain's CDR3 is CSVGQENTEAFF. The CDR3 DNA sequence: TGCAGCGTGGGACAGGAGAACACTGAAGCTTTCTTT.

This clone has only one observation. The same CDR3 arises from other DNA sequences in this sample as well. The chain recombines TRBV6-5 with TRBJ1-3; D is unresolved. Per germline, CDR1 MNHEY and CDR2 SVGAGI. Trimming shortened V by 0 bases and J by 2 bases, and 11 bases separated the two germline ends. The CDR3 contains 16 residues. The DNA of the CDR3 is TGTGCCAGCAGTTACTCGAATGAGGGAGCTGGAAACACCATATATTTT. Encoded protein: CASSYSNEGAGNTIYF.

This chain connects TRBV27 to TRBJ2-5; 7 bases line up with TRBD2. Germline CDR1 MNHEY, CDR2 SMNVEV (reference sequence). Trimming took 5 bases from V and 1 from J; bases not matched to a gene: 4. The CDR3 is 14 amino acids. CDR3 in amino acids: CASSTGGGQETQYF. The CDR3 nucleotides read TGTGCCAGCAGTACAGGCGGGGGCCAAGAGACCCAGTACTTC.

The rearrangement uses TRBV2 and TRBJ2-2, with D maybe TRBD1 (6 bases). The germline CDR1 and CDR2 sequences are SNHLY and FYNNEI. The CDR3 loop spans 15 amino acids. V was trimmed by 11 bases and J by 0 bases, leaving 16 bases between them. The CDR3 region is CAGQLDSTNTGELFF. CDR3 DNA sequence: TGTGCCGGACAGTTGGACAGCACGAACACCGGGGAGCTGTTTTTT.

The genes are TRBV5-1 and TRBJ1-1; the D gene is possibly TRBD1 (6 bases). The CDR3 length is 16 residues. Trimming cost V 4 bases and J 2 bases, with 18 bases left between them. Germline CDR1 reads SGHRS; CDR2 reads YFSETQ. The CDR3 DNA reads as TGCGCCAGCAGCCGGTTAACGACAGGTACAAACACTGAAGCTTTCTTT. It translates to CASSRLTTGTNTEAFF.

This chain uses TRBV6-5 with TRBJ2-3, with a tentative D call TRBD2 (6 bases). This CDR3 is built from 16 residues. Germline-derived CDR1 and CDR2 are MNHEY and SVGAGI. The V gene lost 0 bases and the J gene lost 2 bases, with 12 bases spanning the gap. CDR3 sequence (DNA): TGTGCCAGCAGTTACTCGACGGCGGGGATCACAGATACGCAGTATTTT. Amino acid sequence: CASSYSTAGITDTQYF.

The J gene is TRBJ1-2, the V gene TRBV10-2, with D unclear. Germline loops: CDR1 WSHSY, CDR2 SAAADI. This CDR3 is 14 amino acids long. V was shortened by 5 bases and J by 0 bases, with 10 bases between the two germline ends. CDR3 protein: CASSPVASNYGYTF. In nucleotides, the CDR3 is TGCGCCAGCAGTCCCGTGGCATCTAACTATGGCTACACCTTC.

The V and J genes are TRBV5-5 and TRBJ1-2; weak D call: TRBD1 (6 bases). This CDR3 spans 13 amino acids. The germline V gene encodes CDR1 SGHKS and CDR2 YYEKEE (reference sequence). V shed 0 bases and J shed 4 bases, with 7 bases lying between them. The CDR3: CASSLVRGYGYTF. The CDR3 nucleotides read TGTGCCAGCAGCTTGGTCAGGGGCTATGGCTACACCTTC.